This passage covers 2 T cell receptor beta chains from one sample sequenced in a study of control samples from healthy donors and cancer patients. Produced via immunoSEQ multiplex PCR; TCRdb's table is partial and in-frame only. The sample has 95,000 to 150,000 clones, roughly nine tenths seen once. The material sequenced was blood. The receptors were gathered from a woman younger than 35 in good health.

This chain connects TRBV7-9 to TRBJ2-1, with D perhaps given as TRBD1 or TRBD2 (5 bases each). V was clipped by 5 bases and J by 7 bases, with 21 bases between them. CDR3 size: 16 residues. Germline CDR1 is SEHNR and CDR2 is FQNEAQ (reference sequence). CDR3 nucleotide sequence: TGTGCCAGCAGCCCCCATCGAGGGGCAATTTTTAATGAGCAGTTCTTC. It translates to CASSPHRGAIFNEQFF.

The chain recombines TRBV7-9 with TRBJ2-7; D is undetermined. Germline V lookup: CDR1 SEHNR, CDR2 FQNEAQ (reference sequence). The CDR3 has 11 amino acids. Trimming removed 5 bases from V and 3 bases from J, with 5 bases in between. CDR3 nucleotide sequence: TGTGCCAGCAGCCTCAACTACGAGCAGTACTTC. Amino acids: CASSLNYEQYF.